The 22 T cell receptor beta chains below were found in one sample sequenced in a study of T cell repertoires in cytomegalovirus infection (dated by TCRdb to about 2019). Their specific antigens are unknown. The instrument given in TCRdb is Illumina HiSeq 1500. In-frame beta chains were kept once TCRdb had trimmed the public reads at Q25 with fastp and called clones with MiXCR. Entries are consolidated by CDR3 protein sequence, retaining the most common genes and DNA. The sample records around 340,000 distinct CDR3 sequences, about 29% of which are singletons. 20% of the sample goes to the ten largest clones. The label giving this sample's treatment or condition can be read as: in vitro stimulation with specific CMV peptide epitopes to enrich CMV-specific T cells. Specimen: cultured PBMCs, collected from culture after CMV antigen stimulation. The receptor source for this set is a human donor in good health (CMV status not recorded). Some clones in this sample may be carry-over from other donors' samples.

V gene TRBV24-1 combines with J gene TRBJ2-1, with 8 positions matching TRBD2. Unmatched junction bases numbered 7, after V lost 4 bases and J lost 0 bases. Germline values: CDR1 KGHDR, CDR2 SFDVKD. This CDR3 is built from 17 residues. The CDR3 sequence is CATSDPSGSSSYNEQFF. The CDR3 DNA follows: TGTGCCACCAGTGACCCCAGCGGGAGCAGCTCCTACAATGAGCAGTTCTTC.

The rearrangement joins TRBV25-1 to TRBJ1-2, with D hard to call. V shed 4 bases and J shed 5 bases, with 11 bases lying between them. CDR1 and CDR2 (germline): MGHDK, SYGVNS. The CDR3 runs 13 residues. This chain's CDR3 is CASSASEPYGYTF. CDR3 nucleotides: TGTGCCAGCAGTGCGTCGGAACCTTATGGCTACACCTTC.

Written as DNA, the CDR3 is TGTGCCAGCAGCCCCTGGGAGCGGGGGGGCGCCGGGGAGCTGTTTTTT. It encodes CASSPWERGGAGELFF. The chain carries TRBV11-2 and TRBJ2-2, with 10 bases matching TRBD2. The CDR3 spans 16 residues. Germline CDR1 reads SGHAT; CDR2 reads FQNNGV. The junction had 9 bases not matched to a gene; V was cut back by 5 bases and J by 6 bases.

Ten or more counts support this clonotype. For the CDR3, the DNA is TGTGCCAGCAGCTTTAACACGGGGAGGAGTGAAAAACTGTTTTTT. This sequence encodes CASSFNTGRSEKLFF. V and J are TRBV7-2 and TRBJ1-4, with D unresolved. V lost 3 bases and J lost 7, with 15 bases in between. Germline CDR1 reads SGHTA; CDR2 reads FQGNSA. The length of the CDR3 is 15 residues.

In its sample, this clonotype was seen many times. V gene TRBV12-3 or TRBV12-4 combines with J gene TRBJ2-2; D call uncertain. The CDR3 contains 16 residues. Trimming removed 7 bases from V and 0 bases from J, with 15 bases in between. The CDR3 sequence: CASIPRMAANTGELFF. The CDR3 nucleotides are TGTGCCAGCATCCCCCGCATGGCAGCGAACACCGGGGAGCTGTTTTTT.

This clonotype has a handful of counts. The chain is built from TRBV7-3 and TRBJ2-3; 7 bases fit TRBD2. The V segment lost 5 bases and the J segment 4 bases; nucleotides outside the gene matches: 6. The CDR3 sequence is 14 residues long. CDR1 and CDR2 (germline): SGHTA, FQGTGA. As DNA, the CDR3 is TGTGCCAGCAGCCAAGCGGGGCGGCCAGATACGCAGTATTTT. Amino acids: CASSQAGRPDTQYF.

This chain joins TRBV18 and TRBJ2-6; the D gene is possibly TRBD2 (5 bases). V gave up 3 bases and J gave up 0 bases, with 9 bases separating them. CDR1 is KGHSH and CDR2 is LQKENI in the germline V gene. There are 16 residues in the CDR3. The CDR3 here is CASSPVRDSGANVLTF. CDR3 DNA: TGTGCCAGCTCACCCGTGAGGGACTCTGGGGCCAACGTCCTGACTTTC.

The sample holds a few counts of this clonotype. This rearrangement joins TRBV3-1 to TRBJ1-1, with TRBD1 matching 7 bases. The V and J ends lost 4 bases and 9 bases, in that order; junction bases with no gene match: 5. This CDR3 is 12 amino acids long. Germline V lookup: CDR1 LGHDT, CDR2 YNNKEL (reference sequence). The CDR3 loop reads CASSPGTAKAFF. The CDR3 bases are TGTGCCAGCAGCCCCGGGACAGCAAAAGCTTTCTTT.

The V and J genes are TRBV7-2 and TRBJ1-5, with no clear D. The CDR3 totals 13 residues. The germline V and J ends were trimmed by 4 bases and 1 base, with 5 bases remaining between them. In germline, CDR1 is SGHTA, CDR2 FQGNSA. The CDR3 sequence: CASSSTSNQPQHF. The CDR3 coding sequence is TGTGCCAGCAGCTCCACCAGCAATCAGCCCCAGCATTTT.

This clonotype was detected a few times. CDR3 nucleotide sequence: TGCGCCAGCAGCTTGAAGGGACTAGCGGGGGGATCCACAGATACGCAGTATTTT. It is translated as CASSLKGLAGGSTDTQYF. The chain carries TRBV5-1 and TRBJ2-3; 15 bases fit TRBD2. The junction had 5 bases not matched to a gene; V was cut back by 1 base and J by 2 bases. Germline V gives CDR1 SGHRS, CDR2 YFSETQ. The CDR3 contains 18 residues.

This clonotype was observed many times. V usage is TRBV7-2 and J usage is TRBJ1-6; D unclear. Trimming left V 1 base short and J 10 bases short, with 14 bases between. The CDR3 spans 15 residues. CDR1 and CDR2 from the germline V gene are SGHTA and FQGNSA. The CDR3 region is CASSLGAPISSPLHF. As DNA, the CDR3 is TGTGCCAGCAGCTTAGGCGCCCCGATTTCGTCACCCCTCCACTTT. Variable domain in full (rest from reference TRBV7-2 and TRBJ1-6): GAGVSQSPSNKVTEKGKDVELRCDPISGHTALYWYRQSLGQGLEFLIYFQGNSAPDKSGLPSDRFSAERTGGSVSTLTIQRTQQEDSAVYLCASSLGAPISSPLHFGNGTRLTVT.

This clonotype rates as medium-sized. The chain couples TRBV7-2 to TRBJ1-1; D unresolved. The CDR3 consists of 12 residues. Per germline, CDR1 SGHTA and CDR2 FQGNSA. V was pared by 7 bases and J by 6 bases, with 12 bases between. The CDR3 loop reads CASTDGRSEAFF. DNA of the CDR3: TGTGCCAGCACAGACGGCAGGTCTGAAGCTTTCTTT.

J is TRBJ2-1 and V is TRBV7-3; D unresolved. The germline V gene encodes CDR1 SGHTA and CDR2 FQGTGA. Trimming left V 1 base short and J 0 bases short, with 10 bases between. CDR3 size: 16 residues. The CDR3 region is CASSLSLTNSYNEQFF. DNA of the CDR3: TGTGCCAGCAGCTTAAGTCTCACGAACTCCTACAATGAGCAGTTCTTC.

This clonotype was picked up a small number of times. V and J are TRBV7-6 and TRBJ1-6; 8 bases align to TRBD1. Germline V gene data show CDR1 as SGHVS and CDR2 as FNYEAQ. V gave up 5 bases and J gave up 7 bases; unmatched junction bases: 4. The CDR3 runs to 14 residues. The CDR3 sequence is CASSPDRVNSPLHF. CDR3 DNA sequence: TGTGCCAGCAGCCCGGACAGGGTCAATTCACCCCTCCACTTT.

This clonotype has a handful of counts. The chain links TRBV11-2 to TRBJ2-3; TRBD1 agrees at 9 bases. V lost 4 bases to trimming and J lost 3 bases; unmatched junction nucleotides: 17. The CDR3 spans 19 residues. The germline CDR1 and CDR2 sequences are SGHAT and FQNNGV. The CDR3 loop reads CASSSQWITGTGITDTQYF. CDR3 bases: TGTGCCAGCAGCTCCCAGTGGATCACCGGGACAGGGATTACAGATACGCAGTATTTT.

Many counts were recorded for this clonotype. This chain joins TRBV7-6 and TRBJ2-7, with D perhaps given as TRBD1 or TRBD2 (5 bases each). Trimming cost V 1 base and J 4 bases, with 14 bases left between them. The germline V gene has CDR1 SGHVS and CDR2 FNYEAQ. This CDR3 is 15 amino acids long. This chain's CDR3 is CASSLGDQQSYEQYF. CDR3 DNA sequence: TGTGCCAGCAGCTTAGGGGACCAACAATCTTACGAGCAGTACTTC.

The J gene is TRBJ1-2, the V gene TRBV5-6; D gene uncertain. Trimming took 2 bases from V and 3 from J, leaving 14 bases between them. CDR1 is SGHDT and CDR2 is YYEEEE in the germline V gene. The CDR3 consists of 15 residues. CDR3 DNA sequence: TGTGCCAGCAGCTTTGTCTCGGTCGGCGACTATGGCTACACCTTC. This translates into CASSFVSVGDYGYTF. Using reference TRBV5-6 and TRBJ1-2 for the parts outside the CDR3, the full variable domain is DAGVTQSPTHLIKTRGQQVTLRCSPKSGHDTVSWYQQALGQGPQFIFQYYEEEERQRGNFPDRFSGHQFPNYSSELNVNALLLGDSALYLCASSFVSVGDYGYTFGSGTRLTVV.

The chain joins TRBV15 to TRBJ2-2; D is perhaps TRBD1 (6 bases). V was clipped by 4 bases and J by 3 bases, with 15 bases between them. This CDR3 contains 16 residues. Germline CDR1 LNHNV, CDR2 YYDKDF (reference sequence). In DNA form, the CDR3 reads TGTGCCACCAGCAAACCCGGGACATCTTACACCGGGGAGCTGTTTTTT. It encodes CATSKPGTSYTGELFF.

This chain's CDR3 is CASSISGVQGAKNYGYTF. The CDR3 nucleotides read TGTGCCAGTAGTATATCCGGAGTACAGGGGGCAAAGAACTATGGCTACACCTTC. V is TRBV19 and J is TRBJ1-2, with 9 bases matching TRBD1. Losses at the gene ends were 2 bases for V and 2 bases for J; bases not matched to a gene: 12. CDR3 length: 18 amino acids. CDR1 and CDR2 from the germline V gene are LNHDA and SQIVND (reference sequence).

This clonotype came up a few times. This chain connects TRBV3-1 to TRBJ2-1; possible D gene TRBD2, 5 bases. The CDR3 length is 14 residues. V lost 3 bases and J 2 bases, leaving 8 bases between the germline ends. CDR1 is LGHDT and CDR2 is YNNKEL in the germline V gene (reference sequence). The CDR3 is CASSHRGTYNEQFF. The CDR3 DNA is TGTGCCAGCAGCCATCGGGGTACCTACAATGAGCAGTTCTTC.

This clonotype was counted at least ten times. The gene calls are TRBV9 and TRBJ2-6, with D perhaps matching TRBD1 (5 bases). The CDR3 extends over 15 amino acids. The V gene lost 3 bases and the J gene lost 2 bases, with 9 bases spanning the gap. Germline V lookup: CDR1 SGDLS, CDR2 YYNGEE. The CDR3 is CASSAPTAGANVLTF. For the CDR3, the DNA is TGTGCCAGCAGCGCGCCGACAGCTGGGGCCAACGTCCTGACTTTC. Using reference TRBV9 and TRBJ2-6 for the parts outside the CDR3, the full variable domain is DSGVTQTPKHLITATGQRVTLRCSPRSGDLSVYWYQQSLDQGLQFLIQYYNGEERAKGNILERFSAQQFPDLHSELNLSSLELGDSALYFCASSAPTAGANVLTFGAGSRLTVL.

This clonotype was picked up a small number of times. J is TRBJ1-6 and V is TRBV7-8; the match to TRBD1 covers 9 bases. J was trimmed by 7 bases and V by 8 bases; bases with no gene match: 12. CDR1 and CDR2 from the germline V gene are SGHVS and FQNEAQ. CDR3 size: 16 residues. CDR3: CASGMLGTGQNSPLHF. The CDR3, as DNA: TGTGCCAGCGGGATGCTCGGGACAGGGCAGAATTCACCCCTCCACTTT.